This T cell receptor beta chain was identified during a study of cytomegalovirus exposure and HLA in healthy donors. Clones were read by immunoSEQ multiplex PCR, and TCRdb kept only the in-frame ones, dropping some. The table records about 110,000 clones, about 85% of them present only once. Study-level findings and limits: Under in vitro conditions, a few CMV-associated chains were confirmed as specific for CMV antigens.

As concerns this clone: What it binds is unknown.

Sequences were obtained from PBMCs. The TCR comes from a woman aged 18-29 years in good health and CMV-seropositive.

For the CDR3, the DNA is TGTGCCAGCAGTCCACAGGGCCGCAGCAATCAGCCCCAGCATTTT. Protein product: CASSPQGRSNQPQHF. The chain combines TRBV28 with TRBJ1-5; D perhaps matches TRBD1 (6 bases). CDR1 and CDR2 from the germline V gene are MDHEN and SYDVKM. CDR3 length: 15 residues. V was pared by 5 bases and J by 1 base, with 12 bases between. Full variable domain (missing parts from reference TRBV28 and TRBJ1-5): DVKVTQSSRYLVKRTGEKVFLECVQDMDHENMFWYRQDPGLGLRLIYFSYDVKMKEKGDIPEGYSVSREKKERFSLILESASTNQTSMYLCASSPQGRSNQPQHFGDGTRLSIL.